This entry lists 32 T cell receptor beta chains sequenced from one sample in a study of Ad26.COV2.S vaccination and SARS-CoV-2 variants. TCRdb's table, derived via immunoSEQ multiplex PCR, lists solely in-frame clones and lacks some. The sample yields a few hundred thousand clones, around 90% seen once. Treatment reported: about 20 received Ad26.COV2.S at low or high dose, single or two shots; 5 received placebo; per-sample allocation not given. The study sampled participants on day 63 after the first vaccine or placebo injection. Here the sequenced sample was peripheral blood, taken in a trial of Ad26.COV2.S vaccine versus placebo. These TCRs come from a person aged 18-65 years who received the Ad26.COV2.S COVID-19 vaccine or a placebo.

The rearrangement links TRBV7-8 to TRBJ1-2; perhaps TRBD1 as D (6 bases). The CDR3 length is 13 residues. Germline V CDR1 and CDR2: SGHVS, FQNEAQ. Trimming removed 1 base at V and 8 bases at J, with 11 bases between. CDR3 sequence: CASSLDRGPGYTF. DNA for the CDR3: TGTGCCAGCAGCTTAGATCGGGGGCCGGGCTACACCTTC. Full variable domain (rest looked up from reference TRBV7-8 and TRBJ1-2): GAGVSQSPRYKVAKRGQDVALRCDPISGHVSLFWYQQALGQGPEFLTYFQNEAQLDKSGLPSDRFFAERPEGSVSTLKIQRTQQEDSAVYLCASSLDRGPGYTFGSGTRLTVV.

CDR3 amino acids: CATSDLFGGRNTGELFF. For the CDR3, the DNA is TGTGCCACCAGTGATTTATTTGGGGGCAGGAACACCGGGGAGCTGTTTTTT. V gene TRBV24-1 combines with J gene TRBJ2-2; tentatively, D is TRBD1 (6 bases). The CDR3 loop spans 17 amino acids. The germline V and J ends were trimmed by 1 base and 1 base, with 12 bases remaining between them. Germline V CDR1 and CDR2: KGHDR, SFDVKD.

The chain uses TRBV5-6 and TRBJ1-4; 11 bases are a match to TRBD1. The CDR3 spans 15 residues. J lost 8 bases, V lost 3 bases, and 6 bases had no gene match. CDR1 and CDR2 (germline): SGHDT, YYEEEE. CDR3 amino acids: CASSSPGQGGEKLFF. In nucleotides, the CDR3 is TGTGCCAGCAGCTCTCCGGGACAGGGGGGAGAAAAACTGTTTTTT.

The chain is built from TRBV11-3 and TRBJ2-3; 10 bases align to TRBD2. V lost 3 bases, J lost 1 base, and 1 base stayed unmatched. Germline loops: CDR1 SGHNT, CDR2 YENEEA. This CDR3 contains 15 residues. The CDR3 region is CASSFSGRGTDTQYF. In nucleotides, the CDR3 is TGTGCCAGCAGCTTCAGCGGGAGGGGCACAGATACGCAGTATTTT.

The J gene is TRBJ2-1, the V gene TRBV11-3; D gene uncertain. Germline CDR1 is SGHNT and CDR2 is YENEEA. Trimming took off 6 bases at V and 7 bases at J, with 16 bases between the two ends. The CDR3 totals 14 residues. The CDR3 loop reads CASSPGLSANEQFF. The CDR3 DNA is TGTGCCAGCAGTCCCGGGCTCTCGGCAAATGAGCAGTTCTTC.

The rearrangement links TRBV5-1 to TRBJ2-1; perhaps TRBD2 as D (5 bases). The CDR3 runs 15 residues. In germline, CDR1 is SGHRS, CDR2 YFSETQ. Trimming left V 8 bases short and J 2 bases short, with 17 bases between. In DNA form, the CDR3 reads TGCGCCAGTTACGTAACGGGCGGGCCCTACAATGAGCAGTTCTTC. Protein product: CASYVTGGPYNEQFF.

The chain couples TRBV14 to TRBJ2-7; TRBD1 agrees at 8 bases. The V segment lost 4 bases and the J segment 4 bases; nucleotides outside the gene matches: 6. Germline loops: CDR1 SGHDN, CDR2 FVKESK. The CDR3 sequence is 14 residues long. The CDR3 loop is CASSLRGRGYEQYF. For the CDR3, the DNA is TGTGCCAGCAGCCTCAGGGGGCGGGGATACGAGCAGTACTTC.

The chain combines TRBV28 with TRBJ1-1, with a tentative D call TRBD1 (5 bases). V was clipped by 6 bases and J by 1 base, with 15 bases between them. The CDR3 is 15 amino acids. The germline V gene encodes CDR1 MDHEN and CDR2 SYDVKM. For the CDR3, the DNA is TGTGCCAGCAGCCCAAGGGGAAACGCGAACACTGAAGCTTTCTTT. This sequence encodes CASSPRGNANTEAFF.

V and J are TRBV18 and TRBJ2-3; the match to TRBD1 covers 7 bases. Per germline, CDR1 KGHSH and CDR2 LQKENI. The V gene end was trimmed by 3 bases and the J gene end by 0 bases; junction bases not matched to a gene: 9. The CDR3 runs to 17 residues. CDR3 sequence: CASSPLRTGASTDTQYF. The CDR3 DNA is TGTGCCAGCTCACCCTTAAGGACAGGAGCTAGCACAGATACGCAGTATTTT.

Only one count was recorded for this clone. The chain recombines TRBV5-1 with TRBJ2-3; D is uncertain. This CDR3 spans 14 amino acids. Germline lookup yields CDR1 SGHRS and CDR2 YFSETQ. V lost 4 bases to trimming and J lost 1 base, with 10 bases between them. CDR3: CASSPAPGTDTQYF. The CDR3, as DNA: TGCGCCAGCAGCCCTGCACCCGGCACAGATACGCAGTATTTT.

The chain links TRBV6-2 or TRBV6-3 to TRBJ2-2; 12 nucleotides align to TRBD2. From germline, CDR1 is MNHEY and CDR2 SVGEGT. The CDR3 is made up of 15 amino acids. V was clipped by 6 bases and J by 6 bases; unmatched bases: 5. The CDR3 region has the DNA TGTGCCAGCAGCCAGCGACTAGCGGGAGCCGGGGAGCTGTTTTTT. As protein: CASSQRLAGAGELFF.

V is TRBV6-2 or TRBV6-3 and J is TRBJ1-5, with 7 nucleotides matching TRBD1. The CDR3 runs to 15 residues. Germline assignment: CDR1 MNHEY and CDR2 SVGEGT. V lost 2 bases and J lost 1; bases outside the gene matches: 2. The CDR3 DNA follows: TGTGCCAGCAGTTACCCGACAGGGAGCAATCAGCCCCAGCATTTT. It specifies CASSYPTGSNQPQHF.

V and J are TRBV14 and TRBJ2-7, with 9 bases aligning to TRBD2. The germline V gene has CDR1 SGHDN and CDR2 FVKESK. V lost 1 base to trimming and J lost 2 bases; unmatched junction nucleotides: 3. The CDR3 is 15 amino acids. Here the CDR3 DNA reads TGTGCCAGCAGCCAAGTCGCTAGCGGGACCTACGAGCAGTACTTC. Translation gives CASSQVASGTYEQYF. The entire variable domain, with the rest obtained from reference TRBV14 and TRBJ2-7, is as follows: EAGVTQFPSHSVIEKGQTVTLRCDPISGHDNLYWYRRVMGKEIKFLLHFVKESKQDESGMPNNRFLAERTGGTYSTLKVQPAELEDSGVYFCASSQVASGTYEQYFGPGTRLTVT.

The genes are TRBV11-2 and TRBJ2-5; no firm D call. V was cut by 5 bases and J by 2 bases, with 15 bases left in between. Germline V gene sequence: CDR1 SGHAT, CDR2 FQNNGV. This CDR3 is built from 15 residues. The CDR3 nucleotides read TGTGCCAGCAGCCCAAGTTTTGGGGAACAAGAGACCCAGTACTTC. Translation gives CASSPSFGEQETQYF.

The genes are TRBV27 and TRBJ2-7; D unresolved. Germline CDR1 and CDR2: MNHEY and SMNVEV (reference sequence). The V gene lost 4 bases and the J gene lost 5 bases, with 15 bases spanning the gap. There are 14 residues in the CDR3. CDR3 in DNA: TGTGCCAGCAGTTCGATTGGCCCCACCCACGAGCAGTACTTC. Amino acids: CASSSIGPTHEQYF.

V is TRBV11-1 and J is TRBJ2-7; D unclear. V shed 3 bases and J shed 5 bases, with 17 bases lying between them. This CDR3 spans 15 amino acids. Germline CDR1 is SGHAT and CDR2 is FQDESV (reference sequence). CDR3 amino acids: CASSFQRSAPHEQYF. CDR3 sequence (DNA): TGTGCCAGCAGCTTTCAGCGTTCAGCCCCCCACGAGCAGTACTTC.

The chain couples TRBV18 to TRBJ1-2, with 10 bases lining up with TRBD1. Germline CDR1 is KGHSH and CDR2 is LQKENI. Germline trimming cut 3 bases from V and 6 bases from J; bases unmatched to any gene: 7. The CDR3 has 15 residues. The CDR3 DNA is TGTGCCAGCTCACCTCCGGGACAGGGGATCAATGGCTACACCTTC. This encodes CASSPPGQGINGYTF.

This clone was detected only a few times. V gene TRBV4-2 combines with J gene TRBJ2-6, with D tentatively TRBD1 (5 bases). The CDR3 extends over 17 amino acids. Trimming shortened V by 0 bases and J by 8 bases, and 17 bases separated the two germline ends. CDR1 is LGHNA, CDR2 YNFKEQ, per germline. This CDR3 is CASSQDRRQGQTNVLTF. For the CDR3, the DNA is TGTGCCAGCAGCCAAGATCGGCGGCAGGGTCAGACCAACGTCCTGACTTTC.

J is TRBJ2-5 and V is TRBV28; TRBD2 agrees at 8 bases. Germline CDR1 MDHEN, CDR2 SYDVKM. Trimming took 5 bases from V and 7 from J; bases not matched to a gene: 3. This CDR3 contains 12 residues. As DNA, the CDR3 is TGTGCCAGCAGTACGGGAGGGGCGACCCAGTACTTC. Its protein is CASSTGGATQYF.

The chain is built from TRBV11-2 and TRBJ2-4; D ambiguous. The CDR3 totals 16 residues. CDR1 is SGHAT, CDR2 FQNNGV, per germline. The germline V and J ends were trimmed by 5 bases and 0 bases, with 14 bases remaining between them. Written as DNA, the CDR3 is TGTGCCAGCAGCACTAAGTTCCGGAGAGCCAAAAACATTCAGTACTTC. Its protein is CASSTKFRRAKNIQYF.

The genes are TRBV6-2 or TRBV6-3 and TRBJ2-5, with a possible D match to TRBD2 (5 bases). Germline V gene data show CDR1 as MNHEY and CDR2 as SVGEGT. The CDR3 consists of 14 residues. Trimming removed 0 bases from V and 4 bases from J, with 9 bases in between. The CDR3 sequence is CASSYSSEGETQYF. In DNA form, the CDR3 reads TGTGCCAGCAGTTACTCGAGCGAGGGAGAGACCCAGTACTTC.

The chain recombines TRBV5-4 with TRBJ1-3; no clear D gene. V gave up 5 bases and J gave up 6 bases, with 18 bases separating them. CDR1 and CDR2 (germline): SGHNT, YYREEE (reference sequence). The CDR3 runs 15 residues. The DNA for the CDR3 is TGTGCCAGCAGGGTGGATAAGGCAGGAGCAAACACCATATATTTT. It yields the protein CASRVDKAGANTIYF.

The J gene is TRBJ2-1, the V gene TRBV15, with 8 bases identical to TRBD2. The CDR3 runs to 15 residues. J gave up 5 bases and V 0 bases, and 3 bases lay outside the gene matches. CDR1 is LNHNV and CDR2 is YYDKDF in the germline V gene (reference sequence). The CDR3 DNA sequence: TGTGCCACCAGCAGAGATCTTAGCGGGAACAATGAGCAGTTCTTC. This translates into CATSRDLSGNNEQFF.

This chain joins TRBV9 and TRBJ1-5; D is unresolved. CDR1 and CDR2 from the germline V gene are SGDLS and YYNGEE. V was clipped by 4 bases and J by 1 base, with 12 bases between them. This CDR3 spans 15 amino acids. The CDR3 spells CASSPEGRSNQPQHF. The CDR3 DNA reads TGTGCCAGCAGCCCAGAAGGAAGGAGCAATCAGCCCCAGCATTTT. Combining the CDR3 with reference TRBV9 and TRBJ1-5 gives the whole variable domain DSGVTQTPKHLITATGQRVTLRCSPRSGDLSVYWYQQSLDQGLQFLIQYYNGEERAKGNILERFSAQQFPDLHSELNLSSLELGDSALYFCASSPEGRSNQPQHFGDGTRLSIL.

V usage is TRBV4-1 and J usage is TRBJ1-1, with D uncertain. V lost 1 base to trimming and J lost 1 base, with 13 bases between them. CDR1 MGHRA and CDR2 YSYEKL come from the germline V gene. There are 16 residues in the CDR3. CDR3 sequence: CASSQGGGRQNTEAFF. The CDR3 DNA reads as TGCGCCAGCAGCCAAGGAGGTGGACGGCAGAACACTGAAGCTTTCTTT.

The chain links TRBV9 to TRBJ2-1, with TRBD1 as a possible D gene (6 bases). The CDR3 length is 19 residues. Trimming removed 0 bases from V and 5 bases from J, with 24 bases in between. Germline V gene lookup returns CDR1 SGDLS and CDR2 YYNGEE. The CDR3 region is CASSVGGRQDVPNDNEQFF. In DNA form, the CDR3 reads TGTGCCAGCAGCGTAGGGGGCCGACAGGACGTCCCCAATGACAATGAGCAGTTCTTC.

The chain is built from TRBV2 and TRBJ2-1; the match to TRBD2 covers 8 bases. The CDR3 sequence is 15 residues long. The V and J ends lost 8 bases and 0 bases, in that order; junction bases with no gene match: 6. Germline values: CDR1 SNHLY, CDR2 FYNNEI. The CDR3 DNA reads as TGTGCCAGCCTGGGGGCGGGAGGCTCCTACAATGAGCAGTTCTTC. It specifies CASLGAGGSYNEQFF.

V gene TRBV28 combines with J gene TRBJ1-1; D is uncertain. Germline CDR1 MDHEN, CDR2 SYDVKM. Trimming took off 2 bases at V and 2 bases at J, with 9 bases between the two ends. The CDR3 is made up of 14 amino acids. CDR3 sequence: CASSLIQVNTEAFF. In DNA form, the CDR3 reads TGTGCCAGCAGTTTAATTCAGGTTAACACTGAAGCTTTCTTT.

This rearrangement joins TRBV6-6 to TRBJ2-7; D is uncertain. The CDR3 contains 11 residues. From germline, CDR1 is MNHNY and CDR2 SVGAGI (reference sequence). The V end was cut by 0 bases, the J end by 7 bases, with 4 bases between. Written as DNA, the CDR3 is TGTGCCAGCAGTTACTCGGGGGAGCAGTACTTC. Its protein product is CASSYSGEQYF.

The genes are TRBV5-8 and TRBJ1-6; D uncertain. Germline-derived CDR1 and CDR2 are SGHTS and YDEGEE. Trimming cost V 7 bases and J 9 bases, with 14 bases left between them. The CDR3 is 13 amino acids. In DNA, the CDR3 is TGTGCCAGCCACCGAATCACGGCTTCACCCCTCCACTTT. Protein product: CASHRITASPLHF.

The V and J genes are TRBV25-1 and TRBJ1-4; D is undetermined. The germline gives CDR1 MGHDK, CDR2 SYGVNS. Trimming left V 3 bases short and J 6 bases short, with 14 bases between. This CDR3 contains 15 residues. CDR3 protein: CASSEAGRIYEKLFF. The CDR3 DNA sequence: TGTGCCAGCAGTGAGGCAGGTCGGATTTATGAAAAACTGTTTTTT.

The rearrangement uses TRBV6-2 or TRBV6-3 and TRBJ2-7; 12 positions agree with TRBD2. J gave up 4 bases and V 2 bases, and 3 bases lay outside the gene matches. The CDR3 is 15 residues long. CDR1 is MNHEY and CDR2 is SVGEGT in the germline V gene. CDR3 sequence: CASSYGLAGGYEQYF. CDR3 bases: TGTGCCAGCAGTTACGGGCTAGCGGGAGGGTACGAGCAGTACTTC.